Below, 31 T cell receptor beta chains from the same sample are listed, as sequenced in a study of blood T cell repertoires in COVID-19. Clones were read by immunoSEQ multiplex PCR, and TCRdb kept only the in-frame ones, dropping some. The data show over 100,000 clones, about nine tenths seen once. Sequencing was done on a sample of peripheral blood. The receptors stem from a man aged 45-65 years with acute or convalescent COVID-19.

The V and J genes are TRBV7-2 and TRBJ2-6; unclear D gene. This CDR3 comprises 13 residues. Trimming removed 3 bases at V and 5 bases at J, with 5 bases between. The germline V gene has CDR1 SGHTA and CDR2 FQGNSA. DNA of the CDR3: TGTGCCAGCAGCTTTTTTAGGGCCAACGTCCTGACTTTC. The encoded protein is CASSFFRANVLTF.

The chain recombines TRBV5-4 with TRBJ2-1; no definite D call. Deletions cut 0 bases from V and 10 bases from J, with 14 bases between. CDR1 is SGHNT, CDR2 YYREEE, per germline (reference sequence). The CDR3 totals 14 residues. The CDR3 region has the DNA TGTGCCAGCAGCTTGGTTCCTCGAGGCGGCGAGCAGTTCTTC. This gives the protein CASSLVPRGGEQFF. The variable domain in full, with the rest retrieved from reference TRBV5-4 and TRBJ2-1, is ETGVTQSPTHLIKTRGQQVTLRCSSQSGHNTVSWYQQALGQGPQFIFQYYREEENGRGNFPPRFSGLQFPNYSSELNVNALELDDSALYLCASSLVPRGGEQFFGPGTRLTVL.

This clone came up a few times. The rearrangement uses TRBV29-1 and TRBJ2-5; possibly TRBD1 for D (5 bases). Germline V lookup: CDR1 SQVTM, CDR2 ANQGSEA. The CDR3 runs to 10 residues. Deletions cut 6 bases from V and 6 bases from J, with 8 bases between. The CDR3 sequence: CSVGVKTQYF. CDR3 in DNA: TGCAGCGTAGGGGTCAAGACCCAGTACTTC.

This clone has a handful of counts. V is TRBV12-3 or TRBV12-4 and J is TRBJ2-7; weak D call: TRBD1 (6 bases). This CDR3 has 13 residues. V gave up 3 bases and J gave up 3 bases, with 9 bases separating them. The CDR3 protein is CASSLDRDYEQYF. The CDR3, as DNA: TGTGCCAGCAGTTTGGACAGAGACTACGAGCAGTACTTC.

In nucleotides, the CDR3 is TGTGCCAGCTCACCAACAGGGGCGCAGAACACTGAAGCTTTCTTT. Amino acid sequence: CASSPTGAQNTEAFF. The genes are TRBV18 and TRBJ1-1; 7 bases are shared with TRBD1. The CDR3 has 15 residues. The ends lost 2 bases at V and 1 base at J; junction bases unmatched: 4. Germline CDR1 and CDR2: KGHSH and LQKENI. The whole variable domain, remainder taken from reference TRBV18 and TRBJ1-1, is NAGVMQNPRHLVRRRGQEARLRCSPMKGHSHVYWYRQLPEEGLKFMVYLQKENIIDESGMPKERFSAEFPKEGPSILRIQQVVRGDSAAYFCASSPTGAQNTEAFFGQGTRLTVV.

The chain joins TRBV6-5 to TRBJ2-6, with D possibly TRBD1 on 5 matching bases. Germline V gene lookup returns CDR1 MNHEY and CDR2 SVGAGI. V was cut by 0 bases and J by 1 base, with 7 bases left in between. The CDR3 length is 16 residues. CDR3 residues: CASSYSPGSGANVLTF. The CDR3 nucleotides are TGTGCCAGCAGTTACTCGCCAGGGTCTGGGGCCAACGTCCTGACTTTC.

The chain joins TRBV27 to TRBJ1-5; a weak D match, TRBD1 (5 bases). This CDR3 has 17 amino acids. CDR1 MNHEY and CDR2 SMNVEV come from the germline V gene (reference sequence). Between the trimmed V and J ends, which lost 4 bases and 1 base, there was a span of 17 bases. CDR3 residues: CASSSLTGRASNQPQHF. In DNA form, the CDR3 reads TGTGCCAGCAGTTCCCTTACGGGCAGGGCGAGCAATCAGCCCCAGCATTTT.

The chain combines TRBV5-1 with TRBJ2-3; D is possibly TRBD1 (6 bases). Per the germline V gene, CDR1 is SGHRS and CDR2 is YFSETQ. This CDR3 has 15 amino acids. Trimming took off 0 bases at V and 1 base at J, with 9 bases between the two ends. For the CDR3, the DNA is TGCGCCAGCAGCTTGGGGACAGTCCGCACAGATACGCAGTATTTT. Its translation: CASSLGTVRTDTQYF.

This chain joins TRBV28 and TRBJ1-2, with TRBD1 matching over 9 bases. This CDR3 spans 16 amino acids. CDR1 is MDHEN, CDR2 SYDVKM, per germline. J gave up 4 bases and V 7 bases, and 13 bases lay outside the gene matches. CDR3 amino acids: CASTTGTGSFIYGYTF. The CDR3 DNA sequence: TGTGCCAGCACGACCGGGACAGGGAGTTTCATCTATGGCTACACCTTC.

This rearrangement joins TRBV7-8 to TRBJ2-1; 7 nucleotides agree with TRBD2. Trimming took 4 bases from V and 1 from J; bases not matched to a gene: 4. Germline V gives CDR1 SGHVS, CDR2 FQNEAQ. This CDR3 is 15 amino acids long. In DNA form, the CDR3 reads TGTGCCAGCAGCTACCGACTAGCATCCTACAATGAGCAGTTCTTC. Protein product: CASSYRLASYNEQFF.

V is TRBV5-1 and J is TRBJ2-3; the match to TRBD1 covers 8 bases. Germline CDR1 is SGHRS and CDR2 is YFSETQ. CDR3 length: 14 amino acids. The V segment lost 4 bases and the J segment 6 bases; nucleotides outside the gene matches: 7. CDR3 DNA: TGCGCCAGCAGCGGTCAGGGGGCATTTGATACGCAGTATTTT. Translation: CASSGQGAFDTQYF. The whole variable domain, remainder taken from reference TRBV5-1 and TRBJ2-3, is KAGVTQTPRYLIKTRGQQVTLSCSPISGHRSVSWYQQTPGQGLQFLFEYFSETQRNKGNFPGRFSGRQFSNSRSEMNVSTLELGDSALYLCASSGQGAFDTQYFGPGTRLTVL.

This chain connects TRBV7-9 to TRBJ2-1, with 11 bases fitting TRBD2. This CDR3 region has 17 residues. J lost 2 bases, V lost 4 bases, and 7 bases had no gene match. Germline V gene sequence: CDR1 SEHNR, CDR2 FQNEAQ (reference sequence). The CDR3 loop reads CASSSQLAGVTYNEQFF. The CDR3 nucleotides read TGTGCCAGCAGCTCCCAACTAGCGGGAGTCACCTACAATGAGCAGTTCTTC.

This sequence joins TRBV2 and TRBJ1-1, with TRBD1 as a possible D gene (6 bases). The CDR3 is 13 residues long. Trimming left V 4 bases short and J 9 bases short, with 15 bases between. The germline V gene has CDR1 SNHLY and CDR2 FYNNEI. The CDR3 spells CASSVRDTLKAFF. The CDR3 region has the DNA TGTGCCAGCAGTGTTCGGGACACCTTAAAAGCTTTCTTT.

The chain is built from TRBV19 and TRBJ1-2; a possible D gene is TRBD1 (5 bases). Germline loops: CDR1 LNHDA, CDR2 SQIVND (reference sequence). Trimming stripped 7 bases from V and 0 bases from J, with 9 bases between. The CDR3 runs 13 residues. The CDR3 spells CASNDRANYGYTF. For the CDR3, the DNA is TGTGCCAGTAACGACAGAGCTAACTATGGCTACACCTTC.

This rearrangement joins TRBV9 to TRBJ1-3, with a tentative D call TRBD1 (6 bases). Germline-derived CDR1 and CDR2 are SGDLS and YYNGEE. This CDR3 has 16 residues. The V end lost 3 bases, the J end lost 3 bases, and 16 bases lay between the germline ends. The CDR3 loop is CASSARTGYSGNTIYF. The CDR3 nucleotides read TGTGCCAGCAGCGCTCGTACAGGGTATAGTGGAAACACCATATATTTT.

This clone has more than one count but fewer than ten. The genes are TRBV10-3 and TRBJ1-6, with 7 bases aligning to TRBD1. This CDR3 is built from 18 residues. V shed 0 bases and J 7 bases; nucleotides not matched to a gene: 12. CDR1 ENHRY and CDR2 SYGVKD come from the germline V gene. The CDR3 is CAISESARGERGNSPLHF. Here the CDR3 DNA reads TGTGCCATCAGTGAGTCGGCCAGGGGGGAGAGGGGGAATTCACCCCTCCACTTT.

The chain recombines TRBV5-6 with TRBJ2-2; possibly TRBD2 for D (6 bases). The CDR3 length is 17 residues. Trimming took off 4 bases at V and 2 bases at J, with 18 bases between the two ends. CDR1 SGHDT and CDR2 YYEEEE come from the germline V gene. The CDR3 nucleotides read TGTGCCAGCAGCCCATGGGGAGGAGGAGGAAACACCGGGGAGCTGTTTTTT. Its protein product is CASSPWGGGGNTGELFF.

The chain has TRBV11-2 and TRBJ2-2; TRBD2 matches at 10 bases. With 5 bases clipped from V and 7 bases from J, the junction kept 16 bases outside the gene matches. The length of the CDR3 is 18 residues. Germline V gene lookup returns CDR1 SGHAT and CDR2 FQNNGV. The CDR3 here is CASSKGGSLAGVDGELFF. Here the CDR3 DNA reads TGTGCCAGCAGCAAAGGAGGGTCGCTAGCGGGAGTTGACGGGGAGCTGTTTTTT.

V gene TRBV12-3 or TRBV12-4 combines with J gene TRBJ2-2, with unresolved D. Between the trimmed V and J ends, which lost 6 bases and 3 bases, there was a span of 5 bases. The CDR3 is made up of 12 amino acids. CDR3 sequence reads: CASRYYTGELFF. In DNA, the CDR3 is TGTGCCAGCAGGTATTACACCGGGGAGCTGTTTTTT.

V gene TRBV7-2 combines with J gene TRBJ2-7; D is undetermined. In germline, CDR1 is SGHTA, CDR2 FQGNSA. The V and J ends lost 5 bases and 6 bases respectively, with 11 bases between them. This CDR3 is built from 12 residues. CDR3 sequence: CASSRPGTEQYF. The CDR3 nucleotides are TGTGCCAGCAGCAGGCCGGGTACCGAGCAGTACTTC.

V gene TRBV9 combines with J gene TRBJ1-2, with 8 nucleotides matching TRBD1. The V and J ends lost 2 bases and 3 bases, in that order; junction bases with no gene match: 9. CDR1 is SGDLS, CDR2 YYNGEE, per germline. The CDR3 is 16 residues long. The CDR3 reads CASSVFPSGGDYGYTF. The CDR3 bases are TGTGCCAGCAGCGTCTTTCCTTCAGGGGGCGACTATGGCTACACCTTC.

CDR3 sequence: CASSIVHASNQPQHF. The CDR3 DNA is TGTGCCAGTAGTATAGTTCATGCGTCCAATCAGCCCCAGCATTTT. The chain uses TRBV19 and TRBJ1-5; the D is unclear. The germline gives CDR1 LNHDA, CDR2 SQIVND (reference sequence). The CDR3 has 15 residues. Trimming shortened V by 1 base and J by 3 bases, and 10 bases separated the two germline ends.

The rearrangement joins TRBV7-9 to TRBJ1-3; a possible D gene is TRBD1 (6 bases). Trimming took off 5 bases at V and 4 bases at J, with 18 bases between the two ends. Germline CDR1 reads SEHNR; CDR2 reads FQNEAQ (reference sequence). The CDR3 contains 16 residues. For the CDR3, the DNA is TGTGCCAGCAGCCCGAGAATGGGGGGGCCGGGAAACACCATATATTTT. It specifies CASSPRMGGPGNTIYF.

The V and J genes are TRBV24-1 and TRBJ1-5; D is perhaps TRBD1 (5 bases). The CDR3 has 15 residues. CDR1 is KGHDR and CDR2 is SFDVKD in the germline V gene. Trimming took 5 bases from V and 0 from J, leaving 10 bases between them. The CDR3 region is CATSGGGVSNQPQHF. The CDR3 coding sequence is TGTGCCACCAGTGGGGGGGGAGTTAGCAATCAGCCCCAGCATTTT.

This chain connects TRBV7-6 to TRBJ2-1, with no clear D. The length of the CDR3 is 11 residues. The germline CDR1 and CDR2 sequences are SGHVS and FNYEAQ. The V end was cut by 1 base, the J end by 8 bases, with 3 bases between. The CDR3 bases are TGTGCCAGCAGCTTAGGCGATGAGCAGTTCTTC. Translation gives CASSLGDEQFF.

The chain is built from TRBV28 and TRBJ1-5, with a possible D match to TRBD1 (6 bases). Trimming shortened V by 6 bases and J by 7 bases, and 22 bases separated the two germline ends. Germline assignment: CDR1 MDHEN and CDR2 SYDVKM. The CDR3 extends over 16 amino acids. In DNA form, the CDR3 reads TGTGCCAGCAGCTGGGCAGGGGAGCTGTTCGAACAGCCCCAGCATTTT. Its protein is CASSWAGELFEQPQHF. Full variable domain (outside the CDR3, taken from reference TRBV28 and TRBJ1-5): DVKVTQSSRYLVKRTGEKVFLECVQDMDHENMFWYRQDPGLGLRLIYFSYDVKMKEKGDIPEGYSVSREKKERFSLILESASTNQTSMYLCASSWAGELFEQPQHFGDGTRLSIL.

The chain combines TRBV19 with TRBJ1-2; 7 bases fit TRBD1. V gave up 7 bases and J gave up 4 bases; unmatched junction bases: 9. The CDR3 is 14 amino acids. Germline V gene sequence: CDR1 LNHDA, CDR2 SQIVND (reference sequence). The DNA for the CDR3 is TGTGCCAGTACCCCGACAGGGAGTTCCTATGGCTACACCTTC. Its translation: CASTPTGSSYGYTF. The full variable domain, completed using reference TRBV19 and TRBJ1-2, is DGGITQSPKYLFRKEGQNVTLSCEQNLNHDAMYWYRQDPGQGLRLIYYSQIVNDFQKGDIAEGYSVSREKKESFPLTVTSAQKNPTAFYLCASTPTGSSYGYTFGSGTRLTVV.

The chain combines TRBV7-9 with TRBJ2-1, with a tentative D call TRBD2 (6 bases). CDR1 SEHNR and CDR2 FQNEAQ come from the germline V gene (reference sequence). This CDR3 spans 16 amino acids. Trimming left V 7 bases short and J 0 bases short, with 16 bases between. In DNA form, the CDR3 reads TGTGCCAGCACCGAGCGAGTGACTAGCTCCTACAATGAGCAGTTCTTC. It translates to CASTERVTSSYNEQFF.

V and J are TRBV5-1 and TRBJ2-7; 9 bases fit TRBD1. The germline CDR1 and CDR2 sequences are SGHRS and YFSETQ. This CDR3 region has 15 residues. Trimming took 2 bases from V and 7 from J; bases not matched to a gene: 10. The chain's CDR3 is CASSFQGTGSLEQYF. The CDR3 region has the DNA TGCGCCAGCAGCTTCCAAGGGACAGGGTCATTGGAGCAGTACTTC.

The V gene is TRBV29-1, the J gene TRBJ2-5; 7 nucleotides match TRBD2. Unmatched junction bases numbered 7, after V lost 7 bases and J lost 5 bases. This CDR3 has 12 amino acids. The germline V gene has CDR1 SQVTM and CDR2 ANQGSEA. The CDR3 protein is CSAPGLGETQYF. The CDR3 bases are TGCAGCGCGCCTGGACTAGGGGAGACCCAGTACTTC.

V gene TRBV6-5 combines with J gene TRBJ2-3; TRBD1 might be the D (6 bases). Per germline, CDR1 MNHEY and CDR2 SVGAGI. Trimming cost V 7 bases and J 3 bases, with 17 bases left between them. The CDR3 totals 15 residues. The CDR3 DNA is TGTGCCAGCACCCCTGCGCAGGGGCTGACAGATACGCAGTATTTT. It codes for CASTPAQGLTDTQYF.